Listed below are T cell receptor beta chains from one sample, sequenced in a study of PD-1 blockade in mismatch repair-deficient tumors. TCRdb keeps only in-frame clones here, not all; method: immunoSEQ multiplex PCR. The sample gives 35,000 or so clones, 70% to 90% of which show up once; nearly 4% is in the top ten. Sequences were derived from peripheral blood, sampled about 76 weeks after starting pembrolizumab. The receptors were gathered from an adult with mismatch repair-deficient cancer. Each CDR3 is given with its conserved first and last residue. A D gene is named only where the DNA matches it firmly. Rows give clone size only sometimes, using once, few, many, or a class for an expanded clone.

len: 11; j_gene: TRBJ2-7; abundance: few; v_gene: TRBV2; d_gene: TRBD1; CDR3nt: TGTGCCAGCAGTGATATGGGACAGAGGTACTTC; CDR3aa: CASSDMGQRYF
len: 14; j_gene: TRBJ1-2; abundance: NA; v_gene: TRBV5-4; d_gene: NA; CDR3nt: TGTGCCAGCAGCTCACCTGACGGAGACTATGGCTACACCTTC; CDR3aa: CASSSPDGDYGYTF
len: 15; j_gene: TRBJ2-4; abundance: NA; v_gene: TRBV5-1; d_gene: NA; CDR3nt: TGCGCCAGCAGCCCCAACATGGACAGTAGGAACATTCAGTACTTC; CDR3aa: CASSPNMDSRNIQYF
len: 15; j_gene: TRBJ2-3; abundance: NA; v_gene: TRBV11-3; d_gene: NA; CDR3nt: TGTGCCAGCAGAACTTATTACGGGGGCACAGATACGCAGTATTTT; CDR3aa: CASRTYYGGTDTQYF
len: 14; j_gene: TRBJ2-7; abundance: NA; v_gene: TRBV11-3; d_gene: TRBD1; CDR3nt: TGTGCCAGCAGCCCGGGACAGGGGTCTACCGAGCAGTACTTC; CDR3aa: CASSPGQGSTEQYF
len: 11; j_gene: TRBJ1-2; abundance: NA; v_gene: TRBV28; d_gene: NA; CDR3nt: TGTGCCAGCAGTTCAGCCGGGAGCAACACCTTC; CDR3aa: CASSSAGSNTF
len: 15; j_gene: TRBJ2-2; abundance: NA; v_gene: TRBV2; d_gene: NA; CDR3nt: TGTGCCAGCAGTGAGAGACGGATTAGCACCGGGGAGCTGTTTTTT; CDR3aa: CASSERRISTGELFF
len: 12; j_gene: TRBJ1-1; abundance: NA; v_gene: TRBV2; d_gene: TRBD1; CDR3nt: TGTGCCAGCAGGGGGACAGTTGATGGAGCTTTCTTT; CDR3aa: CASRGTVDGAFF
len: 15; j_gene: TRBJ2-5; abundance: NA; v_gene: TRBV6-5; d_gene: NA; CDR3nt: TGTGCCAGCAGTTACGCGTTCGGCTGGGAGGAGACCCAGTACTTC; CDR3aa: CASSYAFGWEETQYF
len: 17; j_gene: TRBJ2-3; abundance: NA; v_gene: TRBV5-4; d_gene: TRBD2; CDR3nt: TGTGCCAGCAGCCTAAACCCGACTAGCGGGATTACAGATACGCAGTATTTT; CDR3aa: CASSLNPTSGITDTQYF
len: 16; j_gene: TRBJ2-5; abundance: NA; v_gene: TRBV25-1; d_gene: TRBD1; CDR3nt: TGTGCCAGCAGCCGACTGGACGACAGGGTGGACGAGACCCAGTACTTC; CDR3aa: CASSRLDDRVDETQYF
len: 15; j_gene: TRBJ2-3; abundance: NA; v_gene: TRBV5-1; d_gene: NA; CDR3nt: TGCGCCAGCAGCTTGGCGGGGACGGAAACAGATACGCAGTATTTT; CDR3aa: CASSLAGTETDTQYF
len: 13; j_gene: TRBJ1-3; abundance: few; v_gene: TRBV11-2; d_gene: NA; CDR3nt: TGTGCCAGCAGCCTCAGATCTGGAAACACCATATATTTT; CDR3aa: CASSLRSGNTIYF
len: 15; j_gene: TRBJ1-5; abundance: NA; v_gene: TRBV6-1; d_gene: NA; CDR3nt: TGTGCCAGCTATGAGGAGGGTTTTAGCAATCAGCCCCAGCATTTT; CDR3aa: CASYEEGFSNQPQHF
len: 13; j_gene: TRBJ2-7; abundance: NA; v_gene: TRBV5-4; d_gene: TRBD1; CDR3nt: TGTGCCAGCAGCTTAACAGGGGCCCACGAGCAGTACTTC; CDR3aa: CASSLTGAHEQYF
len: 14; j_gene: TRBJ2-3; abundance: NA; v_gene: TRBV5-1; d_gene: NA; CDR3nt: TGCGCCAGCAGTTTAGGACAACCCACAGATACGCAGTATTTT; CDR3aa: CASSLGQPTDTQYF
len: 14; j_gene: TRBJ1-1; abundance: NA; v_gene: TRBV19; d_gene: NA; CDR3nt: TGTGCCAGTAGTATCGGCAAGATGAACACTGAAGCTTTCTTT; CDR3aa: CASSIGKMNTEAFF
len: 15; j_gene: TRBJ2-3; abundance: NA; v_gene: TRBV5-1; d_gene: TRBD1; CDR3nt: TGCGCCAGCAGCAACCGGGACAGGGGGCAAGATACGCAGTATTTT; CDR3aa: CASSNRDRGQDTQYF
len: 14; j_gene: TRBJ2-7; abundance: NA; v_gene: TRBV5-6; d_gene: TRBD2; CDR3nt: TGCGCCAGCAGCTTGGGGACTAGCTTCTACGAGCAGTACTTC; CDR3aa: CASSLGTSFYEQYF
len: 14; j_gene: TRBJ2-3; abundance: NA; v_gene: TRBV10-3; d_gene: TRBD2; CDR3nt: TGTGCCATCGGGAGCGGGAAGTGGGCAGATACGCAGTATTTT; CDR3aa: CAIGSGKWADTQYF
len: 15; j_gene: TRBJ1-4; abundance: NA; v_gene: TRBV7-6; d_gene: NA; CDR3nt: TGTGCCAGCAGCCCTGCCGAGGCGGGGACGGGCAAACTGTTTTTT; CDR3aa: CASSPAEAGTGKLFF
len: 14; j_gene: TRBJ2-7; abundance: NA; v_gene: TRBV19; d_gene: TRBD1; CDR3nt: TGTGCCAGTAGTAAGACAGGGCAGCCCTACGAGCAGTACTTC; CDR3aa: CASSKTGQPYEQYF
len: 16; j_gene: TRBJ2-7; abundance: NA; v_gene: TRBV11-3; d_gene: TRBD2; CDR3nt: TGTGCCAGCAGCTTAGATGGGGCGGGAGGGCCCTACGAGCAGTACTTC; CDR3aa: CASSLDGAGGPYEQYF
len: 16; j_gene: TRBJ2-2; abundance: NA; v_gene: TRBV19; d_gene: NA; CDR3nt: TGTGCCAGTAGTTTGTTCAGGGGAGCTGGCGCCGGGGAGCTGTTTTTT; CDR3aa: CASSLFRGAGAGELFF
len: 13; j_gene: TRBJ2-1; abundance: NA; v_gene: TRBV19; d_gene: NA; CDR3nt: TGTGCCAGTAGTATTACGGGGGCGGGAGAGCAGTTCTTC; CDR3aa: CASSITGAGEQFF
len: 15; j_gene: TRBJ1-5; abundance: NA; v_gene: TRBV6-1; d_gene: NA; CDR3nt: TGTGCCAGCAGTGAAGGGGGAGCGCGCAATCAGCCCCAGCATTTT; CDR3aa: CASSEGGARNQPQHF
len: 16; j_gene: TRBJ2-7; abundance: NA; v_gene: TRBV4-1; d_gene: NA; CDR3nt: TGCGCCAGCAGCCAAGATCTCGGCGGGTCTACCTACGAGCAGTACTTC; CDR3aa: CASSQDLGGSTYEQYF
len: 16; j_gene: TRBJ2-2; abundance: NA; v_gene: TRBV28; d_gene: TRBD2; CDR3nt: TGTGCCAGCCACCGGACTAGCGGGACCAACACCGGGGAGCTGTTTTTT; CDR3aa: CASHRTSGTNTGELFF
len: 14; j_gene: TRBJ1-2; abundance: NA; v_gene: TRBV11-1; d_gene: TRBD1; CDR3nt: TGTGCCAGCAGCGCGCCCGGGACAGTCTATGGCTACACCTTC; CDR3aa: CASSAPGTVYGYTF
len: 15; j_gene: TRBJ2-3; abundance: few; v_gene: TRBV9; d_gene: NA; CDR3nt: TGTGCCAGCAGCGTAACCAGCGGCAGCACAGATACGCAGTATTTT; CDR3aa: CASSVTSGSTDTQYF
len: 15; j_gene: TRBJ1-5; abundance: NA; v_gene: TRBV7-2; d_gene: TRBD1; CDR3nt: TGTGCCAGCAGCCAACAGGGGCGGCCAGGTCAGCCCCAGCATTTT; CDR3aa: CASSQQGRPGQPQHF
len: 15; j_gene: TRBJ2-7; abundance: NA; v_gene: TRBV4-3; d_gene: NA; CDR3nt: TGCGCCAGCAGCCCCTCGATGGGGTCAAACTACGAGCAGTACTTC; CDR3aa: CASSPSMGSNYEQYF
len: 16; j_gene: TRBJ2-3; abundance: few; v_gene: TRBV18; d_gene: TRBD1; CDR3nt: TGTGCCAGCTCACCTCGACAGGGGGGTGGCACAGATACGCAGTATTTT; CDR3aa: CASSPRQGGGTDTQYF
len: 13; j_gene: TRBJ1-5; abundance: NA; v_gene: TRBV9; d_gene: NA; CDR3nt: TGTGCCAGCAGCGTCCACATCAATCAGCCCCAGCATTTT; CDR3aa: CASSVHINQPQHF
len: 15; j_gene: TRBJ2-3; abundance: NA; v_gene: TRBV18; d_gene: NA; CDR3nt: TGTGCCAGCTCCCCACTTGGGGGCCAAGCAGATACGCAGTATTTT; CDR3aa: CASSPLGGQADTQYF
len: 11; j_gene: TRBJ2-5; abundance: NA; v_gene: TRBV5-6; d_gene: NA; CDR3nt: TGTGCCAGCAGCCACCGGGGCACCCAGTACTTC; CDR3aa: CASSHRGTQYF
len: 15; j_gene: TRBJ2-1; abundance: NA; v_gene: TRBV27; d_gene: TRBD2; CDR3nt: TGTGCCAGCACCCCGTTGGCGGGGGCCTACAATGAGCAGTTCTTC; CDR3aa: CASTPLAGAYNEQFF
len: 13; j_gene: TRBJ2-1; abundance: NA; v_gene: TRBV7-2; d_gene: NA; CDR3nt: TGTGCCAGCAGGGCTTCGACTGGCAGCAAGGCGTTCTTC; CDR3aa: CASRASTGSKAFF
len: 12; j_gene: TRBJ1-1; abundance: NA; v_gene: TRBV2; d_gene: NA; CDR3nt: TGTGCCAGCAGTGAGACAGTCACTGAAGCTTTCTTT; CDR3aa: CASSETVTEAFF